Below, 23 T cell receptor beta chains from the same sample are listed, as sequenced in a study of cytomegalovirus exposure and HLA in healthy donors. The study ran its PCR with 60 Vbeta and 13 Jbeta primers. Profiling relied on immunoSEQ multiplex PCR, and the TCRdb table lists in-frame clones only, not all of them. The data show around 72,000 clones, 50% to 80% seen once. The sequencing input was PBMCs. These receptors were taken from a man aged 35-49 years in good health and CMV-seropositive.

This rearrangement joins TRBV28 to TRBJ2-7; D uncertain. The CDR3 covers 11 residues. Trimming removed 1 base at V and 8 bases at J, with 6 bases between. Germline loops: CDR1 MDHEN, CDR2 SYDVKM. CDR3 in amino acids: CASSLSGQQYF. In DNA, the CDR3 is TGTGCCAGCAGTTTATCAGGCCAGCAGTACTTC.

The chain recombines TRBV28 with TRBJ1-5; D might be TRBD1 (6 bases). The CDR3 is 14 residues long. Germline values: CDR1 MDHEN, CDR2 SYDVKM. Trimming stripped 1 base from V and 3 bases from J, with 7 bases between. Written as DNA, the CDR3 is TGTGCCAGCAGTTTATCAGGGGCCAATCAGCCCCAGCATTTT. It codes for CASSLSGANQPQHF.

This chain uses TRBV7-2 with TRBJ2-1; TRBD2 matches 13 bases. The CDR3 has 17 residues. The V and J ends lost 0 bases and 10 bases, in that order; junction bases with no gene match: 9. In germline, CDR1 is SGHTA, CDR2 FQGNSA. CDR3 DNA sequence: TGTGCCAGCAGCTTAGCGCGGACTAGCGGGGGCCCTGGGGAGCAGTTCTTC. This sequence encodes CASSLARTSGGPGEQFF.

This clone appeared a few times. The V gene is TRBV9, the J gene TRBJ2-2; tentative D call: TRBD2 (5 bases). This CDR3 contains 13 residues. Trimming cost V 5 bases and J 5 bases, with 10 bases left between them. The V gene's germline CDR1 is SGDLS and CDR2 YYNGEE. The CDR3 spells CASRLRETGELFF. In nucleotides, the CDR3 is TGTGCCAGCAGACTGAGGGAAACCGGGGAGCTGTTTTTT.

This chain uses TRBV5-6 with TRBJ2-3; 8 bases agree with TRBD1. V was pared by 5 bases and J by 6 bases, with 5 bases of the junction left unmatched. The CDR3 totals 13 residues. Germline loops: CDR1 SGHDT, CDR2 YYEEEE. The CDR3 reads CASRTTGVDTQYF. The CDR3 nucleotides read TGTGCCAGCAGAACGACAGGGGTGGATACGCAGTATTTT.

This clone was detected a few times. V is TRBV4-1 and J is TRBJ2-1; perhaps TRBD1 as D (5 bases). The germline V and J ends were trimmed by 2 bases and 5 bases, with 13 bases remaining between them. CDR1 is MGHRA, CDR2 YSYEKL, per germline. The CDR3 is 15 amino acids. CDR3 sequence: CASSQFQGANNEQFF. As DNA, the CDR3 is TGCGCCAGCAGCCAATTTCAAGGGGCCAACAATGAGCAGTTCTTC.

The chain carries TRBV5-1 and TRBJ2-1; perhaps TRBD1 as D (6 bases). CDR3 length: 13 residues. Germline lookup yields CDR1 SGHRS and CDR2 YFSETQ. Trimming left V 4 bases short and J 6 bases short, with 11 bases between. This CDR3 is CASSPQGLNEQFF. CDR3 nucleotides: TGCGCCAGCAGCCCCCAGGGGCTCAATGAGCAGTTCTTC.

This clone was observed a few times. V and J are TRBV28 and TRBJ1-4, with no clear D. Between the trimmed V and J ends, which lost 6 bases and 0 bases, there was a span of 8 bases. The CDR3 has 14 amino acids. CDR1 and CDR2 from the germline V gene are MDHEN and SYDVKM. The CDR3 is CASRDFATNEKLFF. The DNA for the CDR3 is TGTGCCAGCAGAGACTTTGCAACTAATGAAAAACTGTTTTTT. The whole variable domain, remainder taken from reference TRBV28 and TRBJ1-4, is DVKVTQSSRYLVKRTGEKVFLECVQDMDHENMFWYRQDPGLGLRLIYFSYDVKMKEKGDIPEGYSVSREKKERFSLILESASTNQTSMYLCASRDFATNEKLFFGSGTQLSVL.

The V gene is TRBV7-6, the J gene TRBJ2-7; TRBD2 matches 7 bases. The length of the CDR3 is 16 residues. Looked up from germline, CDR1 is SGHVS and CDR2 is FNYEAQ. With V trimmed by 1 base and J by 2 bases, 8 bases remained unmatched. As DNA, the CDR3 is TGTGCCAGCAGCTTAGGTGGGAGGGGCCCTCCCTACGAGCAGTACTTC. It yields the protein CASSLGGRGPPYEQYF.

The chain has TRBV6-4 and TRBJ2-7; D remains ambiguous. This CDR3 has 14 amino acids. The V gene lost 3 bases and the J gene lost 3 bases, with 12 bases spanning the gap. Per the germline V gene, CDR1 is MRHNA and CDR2 is SNTAGT. Here the CDR3 DNA reads TGTGCCAGCAGTGATAAAAGCCAAGTCTACGAGCAGTACTTC. Translated: CASSDKSQVYEQYF.

The chain recombines TRBV30 with TRBJ2-5; weak D call: TRBD2 (6 bases). The CDR3 loop spans 13 amino acids. Between the trimmed V and J ends, which lost 0 bases and 5 bases, there was a span of 10 bases. In germline, CDR1 is GTSNPN, CDR2 SVGIG (reference sequence). The CDR3 spells CAWSVLRGETQYF. The CDR3 DNA follows: TGTGCCTGGAGTGTACTTCGGGGGGAGACCCAGTACTTC.

The chain uses TRBV7-9 and TRBJ1-4, with 8 positions matching TRBD1. Per the germline V gene, CDR1 is SEHNR and CDR2 is FQNEAQ (reference sequence). This CDR3 has 14 residues. V dropped 2 bases and J dropped 5; count of bases not matched to a gene: 1. The CDR3 coding sequence is TGTGCCAGCAGCTTAACAGGGGGGAATGAAAAACTGTTTTTT. Its translation is CASSLTGGNEKLFF.

The rearrangement links TRBV19 to TRBJ2-1, with 10 bases lining up with TRBD1. Germline V gene lookup returns CDR1 LNHDA and CDR2 SQIVND (reference sequence). With 5 bases clipped from V and 8 bases from J, the junction kept 9 bases outside the gene matches. This CDR3 is built from 15 residues. The CDR3 spells CASSPGQGSFDEQFF. Written as DNA, the CDR3 is TGTGCCAGTAGTCCGGGACAGGGGTCGTTCGATGAGCAGTTCTTC.

V gene TRBV28 combines with J gene TRBJ2-3, with 7 bases identical to TRBD1. Losses at the gene ends were 6 bases for V and 1 base for J; bases not matched to a gene: 4. The CDR3 totals 14 residues. The germline V gene encodes CDR1 MDHEN and CDR2 SYDVKM. The CDR3 DNA follows: TGTGCCAGCAGCCCGACAGGGCGCACAGATACGCAGTATTTT. Protein product: CASSPTGRTDTQYF. The full variable domain, completed using reference TRBV28 and TRBJ2-3, is DVKVTQSSRYLVKRTGEKVFLECVQDMDHENMFWYRQDPGLGLRLIYFSYDVKMKEKGDIPEGYSVSREKKERFSLILESASTNQTSMYLCASSPTGRTDTQYFGPGTRLTVL.

The chain joins TRBV11-2 to TRBJ1-6, with D tentatively TRBD1 (5 bases). Per germline, CDR1 SGHAT and CDR2 FQNNGV. Trimming took off 6 bases at V and 10 bases at J, with 16 bases between the two ends. The CDR3 covers 14 residues. This CDR3 reads CASRQYHQGSPLHF. CDR3 bases: TGTGCCAGCAGGCAATACCACCAGGGATCACCCCTCCACTTT.

The chain has TRBV7-2 and TRBJ1-5; possible D gene TRBD1, 5 bases. Germline V gives CDR1 SGHTA, CDR2 FQGNSA. The CDR3 sequence is 13 residues long. The V gene lost 3 bases and the J gene lost 6 bases, with 9 bases spanning the gap. The CDR3 sequence is CASSFSRVQPQHF. The DNA for the CDR3 is TGTGCCAGCAGCTTTTCCAGGGTTCAGCCCCAGCATTTT.

V is TRBV11-2 and J is TRBJ1-6; a weak D match, TRBD1 (5 bases). V shed 5 bases and J shed 11 bases, with 13 bases lying between them. The CDR3 loop spans 13 amino acids. Germline V gene lookup returns CDR1 SGHAT and CDR2 FQNNGV. CDR3 in DNA: TGTGCCAGCAGCGCGTCAGGGTCCCCACCCCTCCACTTT. The encoded protein is CASSASGSPPLHF. The variable domain in full, completed from reference TRBV11-2 and TRBJ1-6, reads EAGVAQSPRYKIIEKRQSVAFWCNPISGHATLYWYQQILGQGPKLLIQFQNNGVVDDSQLPKDRFSAERLKGVDSTLKIQPAKLEDSAVYLCASSASGSPPLHFGNGTRLTVT.

The chain recombines TRBV9 with TRBJ2-7; 11 positions match TRBD1. This CDR3 is built from 14 residues. Germline V gene data show CDR1 as SGDLS and CDR2 as YYNGEE. Unmatched junction bases numbered 5, after V lost 3 bases and J lost 6 bases. The CDR3 region is CASSGGQGASEQYF. CDR3 nucleotide sequence: TGTGCCAGCAGCGGAGGACAGGGGGCGTCCGAGCAGTACTTC.

The V and J genes are TRBV5-1 and TRBJ2-3; 9 nucleotides align to TRBD2. The J segment lost 2 bases and the V segment lost 5 bases, leaving 9 bases of the junction unmatched. The CDR3 has 16 amino acids. Germline loops: CDR1 SGHRS, CDR2 YFSETQ. As DNA, the CDR3 is TGCGCCAGCAGATCGCTAGCGGGGCTGCACACAGATACGCAGTATTTT. Its translation: CASRSLAGLHTDTQYF.

This clone was seen only a few times. The chain couples TRBV30 to TRBJ2-5; D gene ambiguous. CDR1 and CDR2 from the germline V gene are GTSNPN and SVGIG (reference sequence). V was shortened by 0 bases and J by 2 bases, with 10 bases between the two germline ends. The CDR3 has 14 residues. CDR3 in amino acids: CAWSVLPGQETQYF. In nucleotides, the CDR3 is TGTGCCTGGAGTGTACTACCGGGTCAAGAGACCCAGTACTTC.

The chain joins TRBV6-1 to TRBJ2-3; TRBD2 agrees at 9 bases. This CDR3 is built from 16 residues. Losses at the gene ends were 2 bases for V and 6 bases for J; bases not matched to a gene: 9. Germline values: CDR1 MNHNS, CDR2 SASEGT. CDR3 nucleotides: TGTGCCAGCAGTGAATGGCTAGCGGGGAGGCTCGATACGCAGTATTTT. Its protein is CASSEWLAGRLDTQYF.

This clone was recorded only once. Other DNA sequences in the sample encode the same CDR3. The chain joins TRBV5-1 to TRBJ2-7; D is undetermined. The V end was cut by 0 bases, the J end by 4 bases, with 8 bases between. From germline, CDR1 is SGHRS and CDR2 YFSETQ. The CDR3 contains 13 residues. The CDR3 nucleotides are TGCGCCAGCAGCTTGGACTCGGGTTACGAGCAGTACTTC. Protein sequence: CASSLDSGYEQYF.

Only a few counts were recorded for this clone. This rearrangement joins TRBV4-1 to TRBJ1-2, with 9 positions matching TRBD1. With V trimmed by 2 bases and J by 6 bases, 13 bases remained unmatched. This CDR3 is 17 amino acids long. The germline V gene encodes CDR1 MGHRA and CDR2 YSYEKL. The CDR3 loop is CASSQPSAGGTGNGYTF. As DNA, the CDR3 is TGCGCCAGCAGCCAACCCTCCGCGGGTGGGACAGGGAATGGCTACACCTTC.